This entry lists 2 T cell receptor beta chains sequenced from one sample in a study of T-cell reconstitution after alpha-beta-depleted transplantation in children (dated by TCRdb to about 2016). The treatment or condition label of this sample denotes: allogeneic hematopoietic cell transplantation with graft depleted of TCRalphabeta T cells and CD19 B cells. The receptor library was made with PCR. TCRdb shows the sequencer as Illumina HiSeq 2500. TCR library preparation used molecular barcoding, with unique molecular identifiers applied to normalize quantification of the TCRbeta repertoire. The public sequencing data were trimmed at Q25 with fastp and processed into clonotypes with MiXCR by TCRdb, which kept only in-frame beta chains. Rows are combined by CDR3 protein, so each entry shows the most common genes and DNA. The sample has 900,000 or so distinct CDR3 sequences on record, roughly 15% of them singletons. Of the sample, approximately 5% falls within the top ten clones.

This specimen consisted of PBMCs, mostly from graft donor cells, obtained 360 days after TCRalphabeta/CD19-depleted stem cell transplant. The source of these receptors is a male patient between 5 and 17 years old who had a stem cell transplant for acute lymphoblastic leukemia, so the T cells may come from the graft donor.

This clonotype was seen a few times. The genes are TRBV13 and TRBJ2-7, with a possible D match to TRBD1 (6 bases). The CDR3 spans 11 residues. With 10 bases removed from V and 3 bases from J, the gap between germline ends came to 10 bases. From germline, CDR1 is PRHDT and CDR2 FYEKMQ (reference sequence). CDR3 amino acids: CATGQIYEQYF. CDR3 nucleotide sequence: TGTGCCACCGGACAGATCTACGAGCAGTACTTC.

This clonotype was seen only a few times. The V call is TRBV5-1, the J call TRBJ2-5; the match to TRBD1 covers 7 bases. V lost 3 bases, J lost 9 bases, and 17 bases stayed unmatched. Germline values: CDR1 SGHRS, CDR2 YFSETQ. CDR3 length: 16 amino acids. The CDR3 DNA reads as TGCGCCAGCAGCTCGGTCGAGGGGACAGCGCCTGGGGCCCAGTACTTC. Its translation is CASSSVEGTAPGAQYF.